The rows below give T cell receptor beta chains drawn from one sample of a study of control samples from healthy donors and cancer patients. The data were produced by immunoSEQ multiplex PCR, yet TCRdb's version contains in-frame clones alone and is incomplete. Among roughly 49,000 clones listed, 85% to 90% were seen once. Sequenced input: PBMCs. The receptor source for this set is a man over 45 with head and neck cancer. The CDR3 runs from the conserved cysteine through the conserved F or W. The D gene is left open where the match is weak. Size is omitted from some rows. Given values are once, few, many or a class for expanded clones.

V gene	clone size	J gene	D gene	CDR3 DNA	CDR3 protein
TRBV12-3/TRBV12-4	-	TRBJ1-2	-	TGTGCCAGCAGTTTAGGGGTGGGCGCAGGCTACACCTTC	CASSLGVGAGYTF
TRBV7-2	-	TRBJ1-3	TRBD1	TGTGCCAGCAGCTTAGCGACAGGGGCTGGAAACACCATATATTTT	CASSLATGAGNTIYF
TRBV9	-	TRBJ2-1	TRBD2	TGTGCCAGCAGCGTAGCCCCAGGGACTACCGACAATGAGCAGTTCTTC	CASSVAPGTTDNEQFF
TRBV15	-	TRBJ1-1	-	TGTGCCACCAGCCTCGGGATCACGGGCGGGAACACTGAAGCTTTCTTT	CATSLGITGGNTEAFF
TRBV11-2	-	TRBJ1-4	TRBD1	TGTGCCAGCAGCTCGGGACAGGGTGGTGAAAAACTGTTTTTT	CASSSGQGGEKLFF
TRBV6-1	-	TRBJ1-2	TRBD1	TGTGCCAGCAGTGAGGACAGGGGGGTAGTCTATGGCTACACCTTC	CASSEDRGVVYGYTF
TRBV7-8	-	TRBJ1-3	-	TGTGCCAGCAGCTTACAAGGTGGGACAAGCCTTGGAACGGCCATATATTTT	CASSLQGGTSLGTAIYF
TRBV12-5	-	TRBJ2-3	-	TGTGCTAGTGTGGGGGAACAGGGCCCAGATACGCAGTATTTT	CASVGEQGPDTQYF
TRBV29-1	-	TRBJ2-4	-	TGCAGCGTTGAGGGGGGGACAGCGTCCAAAAACATTCAGTACTTC	CSVEGGTASKNIQYF
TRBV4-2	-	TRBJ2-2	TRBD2	TGTGCCAGCACCGGACTAGCGGGAGGGAGAACCGGGGAGCTGTTTTTT	CASTGLAGGRTGELFF
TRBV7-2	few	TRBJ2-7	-	TGTGCCAGCAGCTTAGGAACTTACGAGCAGTACTTC	CASSLGTYEQYF
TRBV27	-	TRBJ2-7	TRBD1	TGTGCCTCTGGGACAGGGAGGGCCTACGAGCAGTACTTC	CASGTGRAYEQYF
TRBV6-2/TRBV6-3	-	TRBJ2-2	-	TGTGCCAGCAGCCACACCGGGGAGCTGTTTTTT	CASSHTGELFF
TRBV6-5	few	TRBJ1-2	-	TGTGCCAGCAGCTCCGTACCGCGCTATGGCTACACCTTC	CASSSVPRYGYTF
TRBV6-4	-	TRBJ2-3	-	TGTGCCAGCAGTTTTGGAGATACGCAGTATTTT	CASSFGDTQYF
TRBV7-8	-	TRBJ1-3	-	TGTGCCAGCAGCTTGAACAGGGCGTTACGTGGAAACACCATATATTTT	CASSLNRALRGNTIYF
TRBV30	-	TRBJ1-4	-	TGTGCCTGGAGTTTCCCCGGCGGGCGACGAGAAAAACTGTTTTTT	CAWSFPGGRREKLFF
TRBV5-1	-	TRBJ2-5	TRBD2	TGCGCCAGCAGCCCTGGACTAGCGGGGGCCGGGGAGACCCAGTACTTC	CASSPGLAGAGETQYF
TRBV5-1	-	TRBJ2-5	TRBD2	TGCGCCAGCAGCTTGTCCCCGACTAGCGGGATCGAGACCCAGTACTTC	CASSLSPTSGIETQYF
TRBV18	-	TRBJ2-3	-	TGTGCCAGCTCCCTGGAGACAGAGATCACAGATACGCAGTATTTT	CASSLETEITDTQYF
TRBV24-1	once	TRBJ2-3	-	TGTGCCACCAGTGATCCAAAGACTGCATTCACGCAGTATTTT	CATSDPKTAFTQYF
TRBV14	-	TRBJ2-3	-	TGTGCCAGCGGATTGCAGGGTTCAGATACGCAGTATTTT	CASGLQGSDTQYF
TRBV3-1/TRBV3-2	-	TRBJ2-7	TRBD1	TGTGCCAGCAGCCAGACAGGGGGCTACGAGCAGTACTTC	CASSQTGGYEQYF
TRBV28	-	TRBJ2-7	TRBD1	TGTGCCAGCAGCCACGGGGACAGCACGACCTACGAGCAGTACTTC	CASSHGDSTTYEQYF
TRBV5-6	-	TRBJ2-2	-	TGTGCCAGCAGCTTGGCCCGAATTCAAAAAGGGACCGGGGAGCTGTTTTTT	CASSLARIQKGTGELFF
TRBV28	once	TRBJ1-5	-	TGTGCCAGCAGGCAGGGAGGCAATCAGCCCCAGCATTTT	CASRQGGNQPQHF
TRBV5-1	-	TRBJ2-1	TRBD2	TGCGCCAGCAGCTTGGTCGGGAGGGATTACAATGAGCAGTTCTTC	CASSLVGRDYNEQFF
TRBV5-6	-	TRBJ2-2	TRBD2	TGTGCCAGCTTCGGGACTAGCGGGAGGAAGAACACCGGGGAGCTGTTTTTT	CASFGTSGRKNTGELFF
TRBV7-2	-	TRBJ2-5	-	TGTGCCAGCAGCACGGAGGGGGGGGGAGAGACCCAGTACTTC	CASSTEGGGETQYF
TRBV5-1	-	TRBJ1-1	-	TGCGCCAGCAGCTTGGATTTAGGCAGGAGGGGCACTGAAGCTTTCTTT	CASSLDLGRRGTEAFF
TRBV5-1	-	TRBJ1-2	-	TGCGCCAGCAGCTTGGCCGGCGGTAACGGCTACACCTTC	CASSLAGGNGYTF
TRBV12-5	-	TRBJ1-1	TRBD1	TGTGCTAGTGGCCTAGGACAGGGGTTAACTGAAGCTTTCTTT	CASGLGQGLTEAFF
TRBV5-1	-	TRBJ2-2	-	TGCGCCAGCACCACGGGCGGAATCGGCGGCGGGGAGCTGTTTTTT	CASTTGGIGGGELFF
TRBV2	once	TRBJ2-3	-	TGTGCCAGTCGGGACGGAGTCACAGATACGCAGTATTTT	CASRDGVTDTQYF
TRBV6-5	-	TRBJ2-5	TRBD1	TGTGCCAGCAGTTATTCCGGGACAGGAACTGGGACCCAGTACTTC	CASSYSGTGTGTQYF
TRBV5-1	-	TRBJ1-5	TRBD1	TGCGCCAGCAGCTTAGGGACAGGGGGTCAGCCCCAGCATTTT	CASSLGTGGQPQHF
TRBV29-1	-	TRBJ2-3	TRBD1	TGCAGCGCCATTCGACAGGGCAACCCAGATACGCAGTATTTT	CSAIRQGNPDTQYF
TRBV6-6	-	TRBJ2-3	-	TGTGCCAGCAGTTACCAAGGTAGCGTCTCAGATACGCAGTATTTT	CASSYQGSVSDTQYF
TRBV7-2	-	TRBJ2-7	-	TGTGCCAGCAGCCAGGAAGGACACTACTACGAGCAGTACTTC	CASSQEGHYYEQYF
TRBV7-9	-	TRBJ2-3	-	TGTGCCAGCAGCTTAAGACAGGGAGGCGATACGCAGTATTTT	CASSLRQGGDTQYF
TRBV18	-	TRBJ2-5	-	TGTGCCAGCTCGGGGGGTACCCAGTACTTC	CASSGGTQYF
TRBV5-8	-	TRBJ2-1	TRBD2	TGTGCCAGCAGCCCCCAAGGACTAGCGGGAGACAATGAGCAGTTCTTC	CASSPQGLAGDNEQFF